This T cell receptor beta chain stems from a study of human CD8 memory T cell subsets. Findings and caveats of the study: Both stem-like memory T cells and precursor exhausted T cells showed comparably high diversity, which set them apart from effector memory cells. Stem-like memory and precursor exhausted T cell repertoires showed minimal mutual overlap. Estimation with Chao1 suggested higher diversity among stem-like memory T cells relative to precursor exhausted T cells.

According to its frequency, this clonotype is medium-sized. Antigen unknown. This CDR3 comprises 14 residues. The germline CDR1 and CDR2 sequences are LGHDT and YNNKEL (reference sequence). CCR7+ PD-1+ TIGIT+ early memory CD8+ cells with dysfunctional traits were TPEX. UMI-labeled 5' RACE yielded the TCR beta libraries. Per the study methods: There were between roughly 2,600 and 20,000 functional CDR3 beta clonotypes held in each TCR beta library. From the 5' RACE reads, TCRdb lists one entry per CDR3 protein and no DNA. In this record, the V and J calls reflect TCRdb's handling and not the investigators' own analysis. The sample includes 6,700 or so distinct CDR3 sequences.

The rearrangement joins TRBV3-1 to TRBJ1-2. Material for sequencing was CD8+ T cells from PBMCs. The origin of this receptor is a human donor in good health. CDR3: CASSQEEGYYGYTF.